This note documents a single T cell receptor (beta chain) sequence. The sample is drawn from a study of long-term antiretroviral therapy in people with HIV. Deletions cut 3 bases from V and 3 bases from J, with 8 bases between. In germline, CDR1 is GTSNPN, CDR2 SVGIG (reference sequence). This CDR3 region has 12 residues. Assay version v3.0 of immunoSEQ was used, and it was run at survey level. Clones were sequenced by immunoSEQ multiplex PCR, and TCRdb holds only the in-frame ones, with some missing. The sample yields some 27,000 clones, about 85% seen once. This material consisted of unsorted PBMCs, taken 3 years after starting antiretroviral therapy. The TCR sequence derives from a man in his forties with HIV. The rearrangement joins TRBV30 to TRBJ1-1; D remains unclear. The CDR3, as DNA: TGTGCCTGGAGAAACCCTCACACTGAAGCTTTCTTT. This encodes CAWRNPHTEAFF. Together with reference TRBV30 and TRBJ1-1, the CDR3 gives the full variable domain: SQTIHQWPATLVQPVGSPLSLECTVEGTSNPNLYWYRQAAGRGLQLLFYSVGIGQISSEVPQNLSASRPQDRQFILSSKKLLLSDSGFYLCAWRNPHTEAFFGQGTRLTVV.